This entry features one TCR beta chain sequence. The antigen is unknown. The data were taken from a study of T-cell reconstitution after alpha-beta-depleted transplantation in children. Study-wide results and caveats: At one year after transplant, newly produced T cells mostly accounted for T-cell counts and diversity.

The authors prepared the TCRbeta library with unique molecular identifiers. TCRdb re-called the PCR reads through MiXCR, storing one row per CDR3 protein. The sample yields 500,000 or so distinct CDR3 sequences, approximately 10% seen once. The germline CDR1 and CDR2 sequences are SGHTA and FQGNSA. V lost 2 bases, J lost 0 bases, and 11 bases lay in between. The CDR3 sequence is 16 residues long. V gene TRBV7-2 combines with J gene TRBJ2-1; possibly TRBD1 for D (5 bases). This TCR came from a female patient aged 2-10 years who had a stem cell transplant for aplastic anemia, so the T cells may come from the graft donor. The starting material was PBMCs, mostly from graft donor cells, obtained 180 days after TCRalphabeta/CD19-depleted stem cell transplant. CDR3 in amino acids: CASSLLGARSYNEQFF. In DNA form, the CDR3 reads TGTGCCAGCAGCTTATTAGGGGCACGCTCCTACAATGAGCAGTTCTTC. Full variable domain (missing parts from reference TRBV7-2 and TRBJ2-1): GAGVSQSPSNKVTEKGKDVELRCDPISGHTALYWYRQSLGQGLEFLIYFQGNSAPDKSGLPSDRFSAERTGGSVSTLTIQRTQQEDSAVYLCASSLLGARSYNEQFFGPGTRLTVL.